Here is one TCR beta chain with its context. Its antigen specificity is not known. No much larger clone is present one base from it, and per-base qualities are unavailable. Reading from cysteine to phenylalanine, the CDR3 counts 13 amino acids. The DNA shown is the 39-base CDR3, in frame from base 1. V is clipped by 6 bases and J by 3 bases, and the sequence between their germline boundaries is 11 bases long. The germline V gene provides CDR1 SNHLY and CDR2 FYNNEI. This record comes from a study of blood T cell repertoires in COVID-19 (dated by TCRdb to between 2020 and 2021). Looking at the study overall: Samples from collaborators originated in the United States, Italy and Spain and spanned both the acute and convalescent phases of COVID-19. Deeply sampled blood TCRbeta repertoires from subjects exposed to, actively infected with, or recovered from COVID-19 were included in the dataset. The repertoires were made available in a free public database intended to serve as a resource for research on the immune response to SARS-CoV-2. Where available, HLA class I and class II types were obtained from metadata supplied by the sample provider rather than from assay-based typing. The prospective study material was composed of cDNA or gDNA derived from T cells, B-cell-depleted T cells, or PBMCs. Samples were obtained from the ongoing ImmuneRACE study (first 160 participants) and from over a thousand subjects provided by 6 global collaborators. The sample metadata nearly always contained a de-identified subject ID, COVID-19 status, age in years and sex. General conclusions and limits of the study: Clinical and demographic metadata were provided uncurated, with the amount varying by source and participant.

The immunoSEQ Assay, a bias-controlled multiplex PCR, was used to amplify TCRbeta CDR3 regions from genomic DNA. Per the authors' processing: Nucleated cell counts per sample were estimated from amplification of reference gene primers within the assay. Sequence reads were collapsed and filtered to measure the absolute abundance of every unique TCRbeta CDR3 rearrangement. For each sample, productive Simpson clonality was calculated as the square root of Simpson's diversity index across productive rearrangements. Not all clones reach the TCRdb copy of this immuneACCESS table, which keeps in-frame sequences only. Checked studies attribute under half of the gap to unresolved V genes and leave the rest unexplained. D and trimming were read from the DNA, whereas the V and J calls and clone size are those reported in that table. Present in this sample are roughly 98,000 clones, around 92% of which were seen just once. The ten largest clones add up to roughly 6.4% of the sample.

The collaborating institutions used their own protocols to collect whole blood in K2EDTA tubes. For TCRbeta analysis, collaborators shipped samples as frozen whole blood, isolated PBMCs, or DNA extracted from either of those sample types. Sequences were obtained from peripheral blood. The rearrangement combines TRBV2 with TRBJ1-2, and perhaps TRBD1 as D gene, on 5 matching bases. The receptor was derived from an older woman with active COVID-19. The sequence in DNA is TGTGCCAGCAGCACGGACACCTACTATGGCTACACCTTC. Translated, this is CASSTDTYYGYTF.